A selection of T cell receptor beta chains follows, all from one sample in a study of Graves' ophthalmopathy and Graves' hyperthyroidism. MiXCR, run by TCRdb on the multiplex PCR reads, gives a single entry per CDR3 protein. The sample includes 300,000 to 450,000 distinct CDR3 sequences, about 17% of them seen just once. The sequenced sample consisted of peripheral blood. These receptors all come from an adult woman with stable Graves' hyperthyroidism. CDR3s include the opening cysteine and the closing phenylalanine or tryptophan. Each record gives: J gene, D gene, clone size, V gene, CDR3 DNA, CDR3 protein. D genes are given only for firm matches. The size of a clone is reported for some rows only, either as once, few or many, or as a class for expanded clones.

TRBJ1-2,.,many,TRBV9,TGTGCCAGCAGGGGTCCGGGGAACTATGGCTACACCTTC,CASRGPGNYGYTF
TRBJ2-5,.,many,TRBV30,TGTGCCTGGAGAGAACAACAGGGGACCCAGTACTTC,CAWREQQGTQYF
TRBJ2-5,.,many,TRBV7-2,TGTGCCAGCAGTTTAGGGGTGAGGGAGACCCAGTACTTC,CASSLGVRETQYF
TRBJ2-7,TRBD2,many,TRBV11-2,TGTGCCAGCAGCTTACTCTCGGATCGCGGGAGGTATAAACGGGAGCAGTACTTC,CASSLLSDRGRYKREQYF
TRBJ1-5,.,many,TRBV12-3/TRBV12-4,TGTGCCAGCAGCCCCGGAGGGGCTAGCAATCAGCCCCAGCATTTT,CASSPGGASNQPQHF
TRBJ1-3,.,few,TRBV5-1,TGCGCCAGCAGCTTGGTCGGGGGCCATGGAAACACCATATATTTT,CASSLVGGHGNTIYF
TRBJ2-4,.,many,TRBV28,TGTGCCAGCATCGGAGCAGTAACGTCCTACATTCAGTACTTC,CASIGAVTSYIQYF
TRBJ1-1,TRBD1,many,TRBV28,TGTGCCAGCAGCCCTCGACAGGGAAGGGGTCCTGAAGGAGCTTCCTTT,CASSPRQGRGPEGASF
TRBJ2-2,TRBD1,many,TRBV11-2,TGTGCCACGACAGGGCATCCTAACACCGGGGAGCTGTTTTTT,CATTGHPNTGELFF
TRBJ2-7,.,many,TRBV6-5,TGTGCCACCATGGGGGGTAGAAGCGAGCAGTACTTC,CATMGGRSEQYF
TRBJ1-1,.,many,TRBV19,TGTGCCAGTAGTGCCTGGACAAGAACGAACACTGAAGCTTTCTTT,CASSAWTRTNTEAFF
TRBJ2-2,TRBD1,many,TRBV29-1,TGCAGCGTTGCAGGGGGCCACGGGGAGCTGTTTTTT,CSVAGGHGELFF
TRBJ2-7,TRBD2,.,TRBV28,TGTGCCAGCAGTTTGCGTGGGCTAGCGGGTGAGGCCTACGAGCAGTACTTC,CASSLRGLAGEAYEQYF
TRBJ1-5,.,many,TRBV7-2,TGTGCCAGCAGCTTGGTTACAGGGATCAATCAGCCCCAGCATTTT,CASSLVTGINQPQHF
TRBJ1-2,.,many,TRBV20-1,TGCAGTGCCAGTGGGGCAAAGTCTAACTATGGCTACACCTTC,CSASGAKSNYGYTF
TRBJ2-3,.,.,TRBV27,TGTGCCAGCAGTTTGGTGGGAGTGGGCACAGATACGCAGTATTTT,CASSLVGVGTDTQYF
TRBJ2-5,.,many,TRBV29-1,TGCAGCGTAGCTCTCCGGGGATCGTACCAAGAGACCCAGTACTTC,CSVALRGSYQETQYF
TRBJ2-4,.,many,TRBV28,TGTGCCAGCAGTTTAAGCAGGGGCTCCGACATTCAGTACTTC,CASSLSRGSDIQYF
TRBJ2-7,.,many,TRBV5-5,TGTGCCAGCAGCTTAAGGCCGGACAGTTACGAGCAGTACTTC,CASSLRPDSYEQYF
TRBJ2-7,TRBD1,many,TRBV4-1,TGCGCCAGCAGCCACCTGGGACAGGGCTACGAGCAGTACTTC,CASSHLGQGYEQYF
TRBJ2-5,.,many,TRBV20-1,TGCAGTGCAAGATGGGGGACGGAGACCCAGTACTTC,CSARWGTETQYF
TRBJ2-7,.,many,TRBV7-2,TGTGCCAGCAGCTTAGCTTTTCGGAGTCTCTCGGGGGAGCAGTACTTC,CASSLAFRSLSGEQYF
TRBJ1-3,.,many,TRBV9,TGTGCCAGCAGCGTAGTGGACAGCCGAAGCACCATATATTTT,CASSVVDSRSTIYF
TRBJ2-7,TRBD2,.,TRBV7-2,TGTGCCAGCAGCCCGACGGGGACTAGGGCACGCGAGCAGTACTTC,CASSPTGTRAREQYF
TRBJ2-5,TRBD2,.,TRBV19,TGTGCCAGTGGGGCGGGAGCCCAAGAGACCCAGTACTTC,CASGAGAQETQYF
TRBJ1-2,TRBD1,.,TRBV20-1,TGCAGTGCTAGAGTTCTAACCACTACCGGGACAGGGAGGGGCTACACCTTC,CSARVLTTTGTGRGYTF
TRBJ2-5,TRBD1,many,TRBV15,TGTGCCACCAGCAAAGCTCGGGACAGGCAAGAGACCCAGTACTTC,CATSKARDRQETQYF
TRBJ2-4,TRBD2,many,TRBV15,TGTGCCACCAGCAATCCTAGCGGGAGGGTAGACATTAAGTACTTC,CATSNPSGRVDIKYF
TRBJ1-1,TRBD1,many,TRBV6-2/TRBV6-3,TGTGCCAGCAGTTACTCGACAGGGGGAGAAGCTTTCTTT,CASSYSTGGEAFF
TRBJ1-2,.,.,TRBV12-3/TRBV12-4,TGTGCCAGCAGTGGGGACTCTCCGGGCTACACCTTC,CASSGDSPGYTF
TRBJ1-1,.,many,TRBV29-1,TGCAGCGCCTGGGGAACGGAGAACACTGAAGCTTTCTTT,CSAWGTENTEAFF
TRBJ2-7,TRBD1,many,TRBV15,TGTGCCACCAGCAGAGGGACAGGGCTTTTGCGGAGCTACGAGCAGTACTTC,CATSRGTGLLRSYEQYF
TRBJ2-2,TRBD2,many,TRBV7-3,TGTGCCAGCAGCTTAAACCGACTAGCGGGAGGTAGCGGGGAGCTGTTTTTT,CASSLNRLAGGSGELFF
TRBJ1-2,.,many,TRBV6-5,TGTGCCAGCAGTTACTCGGCAGGGAGGAATGGCTACACCTTC,CASSYSAGRNGYTF
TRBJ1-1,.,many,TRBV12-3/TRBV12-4,TGTGCCAGCAGTTTTGGCCCGGGGATCGCTGAAGCTTTCTTT,CASSFGPGIAEAFF
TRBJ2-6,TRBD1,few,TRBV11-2,TGTGCCAGCAGCAACCCCCGACAGGGACGGTACTCTGGGGCCAACGTCCTGACTTTC,CASSNPRQGRYSGANVLTF
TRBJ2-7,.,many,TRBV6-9,TGTGCCAGCAGCGCGTACGAGCAGTACTTC,CASSAYEQYF
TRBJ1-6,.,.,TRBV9,TGTGCCAGCAGCGCCCGTGTTGGGCTGGATTCACCCCTCCACTTT,CASSARVGLDSPLHF
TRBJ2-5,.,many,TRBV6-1,TGTGCCAGCAGTGAAGGGGTAGAGGAGACCCAGTACTTC,CASSEGVEETQYF
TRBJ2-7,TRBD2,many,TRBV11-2,TGTGCCAGCAGCCCCCGGGTAGCGGGAGGTTACGAGCAGTACTTC,CASSPRVAGGYEQYF
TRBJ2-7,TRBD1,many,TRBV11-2,TGTGCCAGCAGCTTAAGACAGGGTTGGTGGGACGAGCAGTACTTC,CASSLRQGWWDEQYF
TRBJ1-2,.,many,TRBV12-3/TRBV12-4,TGTGCCAGCAGTTTTACTAGTGACTATGGCTACACCTTC,CASSFTSDYGYTF
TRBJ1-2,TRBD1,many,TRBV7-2,TGTGCCAGCAGCTCCATACAGGGACAGGGGTGGTATGGCTACACCTTC,CASSSIQGQGWYGYTF
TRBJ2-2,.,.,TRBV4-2,TGTGCCAGCAGCCAAAATGCAGGGGAAAGCGGGGAGCTGTTTTTT,CASSQNAGESGELFF
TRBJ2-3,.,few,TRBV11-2,TGTGCCAGCAGCTCCCGGAAGGTTTTCGTGGATACGCAGTATTTT,CASSSRKVFVDTQYF
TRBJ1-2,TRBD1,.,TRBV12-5,TGTGCTAGTGGTTTGTCAGGGGGGACCTATGGCTACACCTTC,CASGLSGGTYGYTF
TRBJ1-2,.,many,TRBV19,TGTGCCAGTAGTCCAGGGTCGGGCAACAACTATGGCTACACCTTC,CASSPGSGNNYGYTF
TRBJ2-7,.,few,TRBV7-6,TGTGCCAGCAGCTTATCAACAACAGCCTCCTACGAGCAGTACTTC,CASSLSTTASYEQYF
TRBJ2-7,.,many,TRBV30,TGTGCCTGGAGTGTACAGGGCTACGAGCAGTACTTC,CAWSVQGYEQYF
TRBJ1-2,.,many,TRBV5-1,TGCGCCAGCAGTAAAAACCCTCGGGCAGGGTATGGCTACACCTTC,CASSKNPRAGYGYTF
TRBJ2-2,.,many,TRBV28,TGTGCCAGCAGCCGCTTAGGGACCGGGGAGCTGTTTTTT,CASSRLGTGELFF
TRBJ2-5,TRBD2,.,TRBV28,TGTGCCAGCAGTTTATTTGGGGGACTAGAGGCCCAGTACTTC,CASSLFGGLEAQYF
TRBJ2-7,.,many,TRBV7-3,TGTGCCAGCAACCTCTCGGGACCGAGCGGCTACGAGCAGTACTTC,CASNLSGPSGYEQYF
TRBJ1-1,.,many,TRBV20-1,TGCAGTGCTAGAGATCCGCGAAGCTACTCGAACACTGAAGCTTTCTTT,CSARDPRSYSNTEAFF
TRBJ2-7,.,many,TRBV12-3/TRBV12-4,TGTGCCAGCAGATATCAGGGCTACGAGCAGTACTTC,CASRYQGYEQYF
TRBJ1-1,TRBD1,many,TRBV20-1,TGCAGTGCTCGCCCCCAATCGGGACAGAGTGAAGCTTTCTTT,CSARPQSGQSEAFF
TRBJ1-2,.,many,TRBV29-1,TGCAGCGTTGAAGATGATCTGGCGGGGGGCCAAAGCTATGGCTACACCTTC,CSVEDDLAGGQSYGYTF
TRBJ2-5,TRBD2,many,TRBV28,TGTGCCAGCAGCCCGCGGTGGGGGGGGGAAGAGACCCAGTACTTC,CASSPRWGGEETQYF
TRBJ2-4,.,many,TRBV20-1,TGCAGTGCTCCGAAAAATGGAAAAAACATTCAGTACTTC,CSAPKNGKNIQYF